Following are 15 T cell receptor beta chains from one sample sequenced in a study of beta chain features in type 1 diabetes. The entirety of the isolated RNA underwent reverse transcription, so expressed TCRB transcripts were sequenced. Clones were sequenced by immunoSEQ multiplex PCR, and TCRdb holds only the in-frame ones, with some missing. This sample has roughly 700,000 clones; around 15% occur once, and the top ten carry 0.02% to 0.025%. Study outcomes and limitations: There was a moderate but significant shortening of TCRB CDR3s in all four CD4+ subsets of Type 1 diabetes patients.

The antigens for these receptors are not known. The specimen was naive CD4+ T cells from blood. These receptors all come from a man aged 18 to 35 with type 1 diabetes.

The chain joins TRBV13 to TRBJ1-1, with 12 positions matching TRBD1. Germline V gene data show CDR1 as PRHDT and CDR2 as FYEKMQ (reference sequence). The CDR3 runs to 17 residues. The V segment lost 5 bases and the J segment 5 bases; nucleotides outside the gene matches: 12. The CDR3 sequence: CASSHPRDRGLGTEAFF. The CDR3 DNA sequence: TGTGCCAGCAGCCACCCCCGGGACAGGGGGCTGGGAACTGAAGCTTTCTTT.

The chain is built from TRBV30 and TRBJ1-1; 9 bases are shared with TRBD1. Trimming removed 6 bases from V and 4 bases from J; junction bases left unmatched: 15. This CDR3 contains 16 residues. Germline-derived CDR1 and CDR2 are GTSNPN and SVGIG (reference sequence). The CDR3 coding sequence is TGTGCCTGCATCCGAGCCTCAGGACAGGGGAGCACTGAAGCTTTCTTT. As protein: CACIRASGQGSTEAFF. Full variable domain (outside the CDR3, taken from reference TRBV30 and TRBJ1-1): SQTIHQWPATLVQPVGSPLSLECTVEGTSNPNLYWYRQAAGRGLQLLFYSVGIGQISSEVPQNLSASRPQDRQFILSSKKLLLSDSGFYLCACIRASGQGSTEAFFGQGTRLTVV.

V and J are TRBV4-1 and TRBJ2-3; D may be TRBD1 or TRBD2 (6 bases each). CDR1 is MGHRA and CDR2 is YSYEKL in the germline V gene. This CDR3 spans 16 amino acids. V was clipped by 1 base and J by 3 bases, with 14 bases between them. CDR3 sequence: CASSQAQGRITDTQYF. Here the CDR3 DNA reads TGCGCCAGCAGCCAAGCGCAGGGGAGGATTACAGATACGCAGTATTTT.

A remark on this clone: Other nucleotide sequences in the sample specify the same CDR3. The J gene is TRBJ2-7, the V gene TRBV28; D ambiguous. The length of the CDR3 is 14 residues. V was trimmed by 3 bases and J by 1 base, leaving 10 bases between them. CDR1 MDHEN and CDR2 SYDVKM come from the germline V gene. In DNA form, the CDR3 reads TGTGCCAGCAGTTTCTCTCCGGATTCCTACGAGCAGTACTTC. This sequence encodes CASSFSPDSYEQYF. Looking up the rest from reference TRBV28 and TRBJ2-7 gives the full variable domain: DVKVTQSSRYLVKRTGEKVFLECVQDMDHENMFWYRQDPGLGLRLIYFSYDVKMKEKGDIPEGYSVSREKKERFSLILESASTNQTSMYLCASSFSPDSYEQYFGPGTRLTVT.

CDR3 region: CASSLYGQSGQPQHF. CDR3 DNA: TGCGCCAGCAGCTTGTATGGACAGAGTGGTCAGCCCCAGCATTTT. The chain has TRBV5-1 and TRBJ1-5, with D tentatively TRBD1 (6 bases). The CDR3 is 15 residues long. Trimming took off 1 base at V and 6 bases at J, with 14 bases between the two ends. Germline V gene data show CDR1 as SGHRS and CDR2 as YFSETQ.

This rearrangement joins TRBV27 to TRBJ2-2, with 7 bases lining up with TRBD1. The V and J ends lost 6 bases and 11 bases, in that order; junction bases with no gene match: 15. Germline-derived CDR1 and CDR2 are MNHEY and SMNVEV (reference sequence). The CDR3 is 15 amino acids. CDR3 DNA sequence: TGTGCCAGCAGCCGAGGGGGCAGCTCCTCCCGAGAGCTGTTTTTT. It is translated as CASSRGGSSSRELFF.

The rearrangement uses TRBV5-1 and TRBJ1-1; no definite D call. Germline assignment: CDR1 SGHRS and CDR2 YFSETQ. V was clipped by 2 bases and J by 8 bases, with 10 bases between them. This CDR3 region has 12 residues. The chain's CDR3 is CASSFEDLEAFF. CDR3 DNA: TGCGCCAGCAGCTTCGAGGATCTAGAAGCTTTCTTT.

This clone was observed a handful of times. This rearrangement joins TRBV7-6 to TRBJ2-3; D may be TRBD1 or TRBD2 (5 bases each). This CDR3 contains 16 residues. Germline V gives CDR1 SGHVS, CDR2 FNYEAQ. Trimming shortened V by 2 bases and J by 4 bases, and 16 bases separated the two germline ends. The CDR3 region is CASSLTFGARADTQYF. CDR3 bases: TGTGCCAGCAGCTTAACGTTCGGGGCCAGGGCAGATACGCAGTATTTT.

The chain links TRBV11-2 to TRBJ2-4; possibly TRBD1 for D (6 bases). V lost 0 bases to trimming and J lost 0 bases, with 18 bases between them. This CDR3 contains 19 residues. The germline CDR1 and CDR2 sequences are SGHAT and FQNNGV. This CDR3 is CASSLDRGPGRSAKNIQYF. Here the CDR3 DNA reads TGTGCCAGCAGCTTAGACAGGGGCCCGGGACGTTCAGCCAAAAACATTCAGTACTTC.

The chain has TRBV28 and TRBJ2-3; D not resolved. The germline V gene encodes CDR1 MDHEN and CDR2 SYDVKM. Trimming removed 2 bases from V and 0 bases from J, with 12 bases in between. The CDR3 is 16 amino acids. The DNA for the CDR3 is TGTGCCAGCAGTTTAGGCAGCCGACCTAGCACAGATACGCAGTATTTT. This codes for CASSLGSRPSTDTQYF.

This sequence joins TRBV27 and TRBJ2-3, with TRBD1 identical over 9 bases. Germline loops: CDR1 MNHEY, CDR2 SMNVEV (reference sequence). The CDR3 covers 18 residues. Trimming removed 4 bases from V and 1 base from J; junction bases left unmatched: 12. For the CDR3, the DNA is TGTGCCAGCAGTTACCTGGGACAGGGCGAGAGGGGCACAGATACGCAGTATTTT. Translated, it gives CASSYLGQGERGTDTQYF.

The chain joins TRBV28 to TRBJ1-2; 9 bases line up with TRBD1. This CDR3 has 14 residues. Per germline, CDR1 MDHEN and CDR2 SYDVKM. J lost 8 bases, V lost 9 bases, and 13 bases had no gene match. CDR3 sequence (DNA): TGTGCCAGTATAACAGGGGGCCCCGGGGTGGGCTACACCTTC. It encodes CASITGGPGVGYTF.

In its sample, this clone was seen a few times. The J gene is TRBJ2-5, the V gene TRBV7-7; D is tentatively TRBD1 or TRBD2 (7 bases each). V was cut by 5 bases and J by 5 bases, with 12 bases left in between. The germline gives CDR1 SSHAT, CDR2 FNYEAQ (reference sequence). There are 13 residues in the CDR3. In nucleotides, the CDR3 is TGTGCCAGCAGCCAGGGGGGGGGTGAGACCCAGTACTTC. It codes for CASSQGGGETQYF.

The rearrangement joins TRBV10-3 to TRBJ1-6; D not certain. The V gene's germline CDR1 is ENHRY and CDR2 SYGVKD. Between the trimmed V and J ends, which lost 4 bases and 5 bases, there was a span of 6 bases. The CDR3 is 13 amino acids. CDR3 sequence: CAISGADNSPLHF. In DNA, the CDR3 is TGTGCCATCAGTGGGGCCGATAATTCACCCCTCCACTTT.

This clone was counted between two and nine times. The J gene is TRBJ1-1, the V gene TRBV20-1; D call uncertain. The CDR3 extends over 11 amino acids. With 6 bases removed from V and 7 bases from J, the gap between germline ends came to 12 bases. The germline gives CDR1 DFQATT, CDR2 SNEGSKA (reference sequence). CDR3 bases: TGCAGTGCCCCAGATCTGGGTGAAGCTTTCTTT. Its translation: CSAPDLGEAFF.